Each of the 26 T cell receptor beta chains below was sequenced from the same sample in a study of beta chain features in type 1 diabetes. Study-wide points: Type 1 diabetes patients had moderately but significantly shorter TCRB CDR3s in all four CD4+ subsets.

Reverse transcription of all isolated RNA meant that expressed TCRB transcripts were sequenced. Clones were read by immunoSEQ multiplex PCR, and TCRdb kept only the in-frame ones, dropping some. The profile covers about 360,000 clones, with around 12% appearing a single time and 0.008% to 0.011% taken by the ten largest. Which antigens these TCRs recognize remains unknown. The sequenced sample consisted of naive CD4+ T cells from blood. The receptors here all came from a woman younger than 30 with type 1 diabetes.

This clone was seen only a few times. This sequence joins TRBV4-3 and TRBJ2-1; 8 nucleotides match TRBD2. The CDR3 covers 16 residues. With V trimmed by 5 bases and J by 6 bases, 12 bases remained unmatched. CDR1 and CDR2 (germline): LGHNA, YSLEER. As DNA, the CDR3 is TGCGCCAGCAGCAGGACCGGGGTTAGCGGGGTCAATGAGCAGTTCTTC. It yields the protein CASSRTGVSGVNEQFF.

This chain links TRBV4-2 with TRBJ2-7; 8 bases fit TRBD1. The germline V gene encodes CDR1 LGHNA and CDR2 YNFKEQ. Unmatched junction bases numbered 7, after V lost 0 bases and J lost 3 bases. The CDR3 contains 16 residues. CDR3 in DNA: TGTGCCAGCAGCCAAGATCCCCCGACAGGGGTCTACGAGCAGTACTTC. This sequence encodes CASSQDPPTGVYEQYF.

The chain joins TRBV6-5 to TRBJ2-1, with D possibly being TRBD1 (6 bases). Deletions cut 7 bases from V and 0 bases from J, with 13 bases between. The CDR3 sequence is 15 residues long. In germline, CDR1 is MNHEY, CDR2 SVGAGI. Here the CDR3 reads CASTRTGSSYNEQFF. The CDR3 nucleotides are TGTGCCAGCACCCGTACAGGGAGCTCCTACAATGAGCAGTTCTTC.

This chain connects TRBV2 to TRBJ2-1; possibly TRBD2 for D (7 bases). V lost 2 bases and J 5 bases, leaving 16 bases between the germline ends. The CDR3 is made up of 16 amino acids. Germline assignment: CDR1 SNHLY and CDR2 FYNNEI. CDR3 protein: CASSEMPGGLDNEQFF. The CDR3, as DNA: TGTGCCAGCAGTGAAATGCCCGGGGGGCTTGACAATGAGCAGTTCTTC.

This clone was recorded a few times. CDR3 sequence reads: CASSDSLRWSGYTF. The DNA of the CDR3 is TGCGCCAGCAGCGATTCTCTCCGGTGGAGTGGCTACACCTTC. The rearrangement links TRBV5-1 to TRBJ1-2; no definite D call. The V and J ends lost 4 bases and 7 bases respectively, with 17 bases between them. This CDR3 is 14 amino acids long. The germline gives CDR1 SGHRS, CDR2 YFSETQ.

The chain recombines TRBV15 with TRBJ2-5, with D possibly matching TRBD2 (5 bases). Trimming left V 0 bases short and J 11 bases short, with 13 bases between. The CDR3 extends over 13 amino acids. CDR1 and CDR2 from the germline V gene are LNHNV and YYDKDF (reference sequence). The CDR3 region is CATSRDPAWEQYF. CDR3 DNA sequence: TGTGCCACCAGCAGAGATCCCGCCTGGGAGCAGTACTTC.

The chain joins TRBV7-8 to TRBJ1-5, with D unresolved. Deletions cut 7 bases from V and 2 bases from J, with 12 bases between. Germline V gene data show CDR1 as SGHVS and CDR2 as FQNEAQ. The CDR3 spans 14 residues. Here the CDR3 reads CASTRYVGNQPQHF. In DNA form, the CDR3 reads TGTGCCAGCACACGGTACGTTGGCAATCAGCCCCAGCATTTT.

Written as DNA, the CDR3 is TGTGCCAGCAGTTTGGACGGGACCTACGAGCAGTACTTC. The encoded protein is CASSLDGTYEQYF. The genes are TRBV28 and TRBJ2-7, with TRBD2 as a possible D gene (5 bases). V was trimmed by 3 bases and J by 2 bases, leaving 8 bases between them. The V gene's germline CDR1 is MDHEN and CDR2 SYDVKM. This CDR3 has 13 amino acids.

This clone has a single count. The rearrangement joins TRBV5-1 to TRBJ1-4; D is uncertain. Germline assignment: CDR1 SGHRS and CDR2 YFSETQ. This CDR3 spans 14 amino acids. V was trimmed by 4 bases and J by 2 bases, leaving 9 bases between them. The CDR3 nucleotides read TGCGCCAGCAGCCTCTTGGAGACTAATGAAAAACTGTTTTTT. This sequence encodes CASSLLETNEKLFF.

The chain links TRBV5-4 to TRBJ2-1, with 11 positions matching TRBD2. V lost 2 bases, J lost 7 bases, and 8 bases stayed unmatched. The CDR3 has 16 residues. The V gene's germline CDR1 is SGHNT and CDR2 YYREEE (reference sequence). DNA of the CDR3: TGTGCCAGCAGCTTTAGTAGCGGGGGGGCGATGAATGAGCAGTTCTTC. Residues: CASSFSSGGAMNEQFF.

This clone was seen only a few times. The gene calls are TRBV4-3 and TRBJ2-2, with D maybe TRBD2 (6 bases). V lost 3 bases to trimming and J lost 6 bases, with 11 bases between them. The germline CDR1 and CDR2 sequences are LGHNA and YSLEER. The CDR3 sequence is 14 residues long. The CDR3 DNA follows: TGCGCCAGCAGCCACAACGGGGAGGCCGGGGAGCTGTTTTTT. Its translation is CASSHNGEAGELFF.

The chain combines TRBV4-1 with TRBJ1-1, with 10 bases lining up with TRBD1. CDR1 and CDR2 from the germline V gene are MGHRA and YSYEKL. This CDR3 contains 18 residues. V dropped 4 bases and J dropped 3; count of bases not matched to a gene: 14. The CDR3 region is CASSPPGTGAARHTEAFF. CDR3 nucleotides: TGCGCCAGCAGCCCACCCGGGACAGGGGCCGCGCGTCACACTGAAGCTTTCTTT.

This clone showed up just a few times. This sequence joins TRBV5-1 and TRBJ1-6; 10 bases are shared with TRBD1. Trimming cost V 4 bases and J 10 bases; bases outside gene matches: 8. CDR1 is SGHRS and CDR2 is YFSETQ in the germline V gene. The CDR3 spans 15 residues. The CDR3 DNA is TGCGCCAGCAGCCTGACGGGACAGGGGCGATCACCCCTCCACTTT. This gives the protein CASSLTGQGRSPLHF.

This clone was counted only a few times. V gene TRBV7-2 combines with J gene TRBJ2-4; no reliable D call. There are 15 residues in the CDR3. CDR1 SGHTA and CDR2 FQGNSA come from the germline V gene. V lost 5 bases, J lost 0 bases, and 11 bases lay in between. CDR3 protein: CASSLEPLAKNIQYF. CDR3 DNA sequence: TGTGCCAGCAGCCTAGAGCCTCTAGCCAAAAACATTCAGTACTTC.

The chain uses TRBV19 and TRBJ1-5; 7 bases align to TRBD1. Trimming took 8 bases from V and 0 from J; bases not matched to a gene: 4. This CDR3 is built from 14 residues. The germline gives CDR1 LNHDA, CDR2 SQIVND (reference sequence). The CDR3 sequence is CASGTAYSNQPQHF. Here the CDR3 DNA reads TGTGCCAGTGGGACAGCTTATAGCAATCAGCCCCAGCATTTT.

The rearrangement uses TRBV6-5 and TRBJ2-3; D perhaps matches TRBD2 (5 bases). Germline V gene lookup returns CDR1 MNHEY and CDR2 SVGAGI. Trimming stripped 0 bases from V and 0 bases from J, with 7 bases between. The CDR3 is 15 amino acids. The CDR3 sequence: CASSYSSGSTDTQYF. The CDR3 DNA is TGTGCCAGCAGTTACTCGAGCGGCAGCACAGATACGCAGTATTTT.

This clone was detected a few times. The gene calls are TRBV6-5 and TRBJ1-4, with D tentatively TRBD1 (5 bases). V lost 4 bases and J 7 bases, leaving 16 bases between the germline ends. CDR3 length: 15 amino acids. The germline V gene encodes CDR1 MNHEY and CDR2 SVGAGI. CDR3 region: CASSSSSGFGEKLFF. The CDR3 bases are TGTGCCAGCAGTTCGTCTTCAGGGTTCGGTGAAAAACTGTTTTTT.

The gene calls are TRBV14 and TRBJ2-7; a weak D match, TRBD1 (6 bases). CDR1 and CDR2 from the germline V gene are SGHDN and FVKESK. The V gene lost 2 bases and the J gene lost 0 bases, with 20 bases spanning the gap. The length of the CDR3 is 18 residues. CDR3 region: CASSQRHWGPKSSYEQYF. The CDR3 DNA reads as TGTGCCAGCAGCCAACGCCACTGGGGGCCCAAAAGCTCCTACGAGCAGTACTTC.

The chain links TRBV6-5 to TRBJ2-7, with 10 bases aligning to TRBD1. CDR1 and CDR2 from the germline V gene are MNHEY and SVGAGI. V dropped 6 bases and J dropped 7; count of bases not matched to a gene: 9. This CDR3 contains 14 residues. The CDR3 DNA is TGTGCCAGCAGCCGGGACAGGGGCACGTGGGAGCAGTACTTC. Its protein product is CASSRDRGTWEQYF.

This clone has only a few counts. The V and J genes are TRBV5-1 and TRBJ1-2; TRBD1 matches 9 bases. CDR3 length: 15 residues. CDR1 and CDR2 from the germline V gene are SGHRS and YFSETQ. Unmatched junction bases numbered 3, after V lost 0 bases and J lost 3 bases. The CDR3 loop reads CASSLDRTGDYGYTF. In DNA form, the CDR3 reads TGCGCCAGCAGCTTGGATAGGACAGGGGACTATGGCTACACCTTC.

This sequence joins TRBV29-1 and TRBJ2-1; D is undetermined. Trimming removed 6 bases from V and 8 bases from J, with 14 bases in between. The germline gives CDR1 SQVTM, CDR2 ANQGSEA. This CDR3 region has 12 residues. DNA for the CDR3: TGCAGCGTAGCAAACGGGTGGGATGAGCAGTTCTTC. Amino acid sequence: CSVANGWDEQFF.

V is TRBV9 and J is TRBJ2-7, with D possibly matching TRBD2 (6 bases). The CDR3 covers 14 residues. Trimming stripped 4 bases from V and 3 bases from J, with 14 bases between. CDR1 is SGDLS and CDR2 is YYNGEE in the germline V gene. CDR3 protein: CASSSGGLYYEQYF. CDR3 DNA sequence: TGTGCCAGCAGCTCCGGGGGACTGTACTACGAGCAGTACTTC.

This clone was recorded a few times. The rearrangement joins TRBV7-9 to TRBJ2-5, with 7 positions matching TRBD1. V dropped 2 bases and J dropped 2; count of bases not matched to a gene: 8. The CDR3 length is 16 residues. Germline CDR1 is SEHNR and CDR2 is FQNEAQ (reference sequence). The CDR3 protein is CASSLPWTGRQETQYF. The CDR3 DNA reads as TGTGCCAGCAGCTTACCCTGGACAGGCAGGCAAGAGACCCAGTACTTC. The full variable domain, with the rest looked up from reference TRBV7-9 and TRBJ2-5, is DTGVSQNPRHKITKRGQNVTFRCDPISEHNRLYWYRQTLGQGPEFLTYFQNEAQLEKSRLLSDRFSAERPKGSFSTLEIQRTEQGDSAMYLCASSLPWTGRQETQYFGPGTRLLVL.

V and J are TRBV4-1 and TRBJ1-5; D not certain. V gave up 4 bases and J gave up 4 bases, with 11 bases separating them. Looked up from germline, CDR1 is MGHRA and CDR2 is YSYEKL. The CDR3 loop spans 14 amino acids. CDR3 protein: CASSPRTGNQPQHF. For the CDR3, the DNA is TGCGCCAGCAGCCCCAGGACGGGAAATCAGCCCCAGCATTTT.

This clone was seen a handful of times. The rearrangement uses TRBV9 and TRBJ2-3, with 9 bases lining up with TRBD2. Germline CDR1 and CDR2: SGDLS and YYNGEE. V lost 4 bases to trimming and J lost 3 bases; unmatched junction nucleotides: 15. The CDR3 is 18 amino acids. Written as DNA, the CDR3 is TGTGCCAGCAGCCCGAGGCGGGGGGGTCCCTTTGAGACAGATACGCAGTATTTT. It encodes CASSPRRGGPFETDTQYF.

This clone has just a few counts. This rearrangement joins TRBV4-3 to TRBJ1-4; D may be TRBD1 (6 bases). The CDR3 runs 14 residues. The germline gives CDR1 LGHNA, CDR2 YSLEER. V was pared by 1 base and J by 4 bases, with 7 bases between. The CDR3 coding sequence is TGCGCCAGCAGCCAAGGGACAGTTAATGAAAAACTGTTTTTT. This sequence encodes CASSQGTVNEKLFF.